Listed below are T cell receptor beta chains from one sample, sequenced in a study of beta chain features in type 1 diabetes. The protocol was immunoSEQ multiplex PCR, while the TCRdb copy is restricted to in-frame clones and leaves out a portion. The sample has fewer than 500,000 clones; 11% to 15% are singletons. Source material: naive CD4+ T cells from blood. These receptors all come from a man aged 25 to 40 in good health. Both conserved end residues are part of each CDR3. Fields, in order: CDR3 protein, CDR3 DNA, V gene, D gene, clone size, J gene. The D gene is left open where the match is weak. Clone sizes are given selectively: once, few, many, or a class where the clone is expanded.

cdr3_aa: CSVRPRWGMNTEAFF
cdr3_nt: TGCAGCGTCCGCCCCCGGTGGGGGATGAACACTGAAGCTTTCTTT
v_call: TRBV29-1
d_call: NA
clone_size: NA
j_call: TRBJ1-1

cdr3_aa: CASSRVGTTQETQYF
cdr3_nt: TGCGCCAGCAGCAGGGTCGGGACTACCCAAGAGACCCAGTACTTC
v_call: TRBV5-1
d_call: TRBD2
clone_size: few
j_call: TRBJ2-5

cdr3_aa: CASSSTGQETQYF
cdr3_nt: TGTGCCAGCAGCTCTACAGGGCAAGAGACCCAGTACTTC
v_call: TRBV9
d_call: NA
clone_size: NA
j_call: TRBJ2-5

cdr3_aa: CASSIVRNEQFF
cdr3_nt: TGTGCCAGTAGTATAGTCAGGAATGAGCAGTTCTTC
v_call: TRBV19
d_call: NA
clone_size: NA
j_call: TRBJ2-1

cdr3_aa: CASSLGQFYEQYF
cdr3_nt: TGTGCCAGCAGCTTGGGGCAGTTCTACGAGCAGTACTTC
v_call: TRBV5-6
d_call: NA
clone_size: NA
j_call: TRBJ2-7

cdr3_aa: CAWSVLFPDRDYGYTF
cdr3_nt: TGTGCCTGGAGTGTACTTTTTCCCGACAGGGACTATGGCTACACCTTC
v_call: TRBV30
d_call: TRBD1
clone_size: NA
j_call: TRBJ1-2

cdr3_aa: CASSVGSSYNEQFF
cdr3_nt: TGTGCCAGCAGTGTCGGGAGCTCCTACAATGAGCAGTTCTTC
v_call: TRBV2
d_call: NA
clone_size: few
j_call: TRBJ2-1

cdr3_aa: CASSPPERRGTEAFF
cdr3_nt: TGTGCCAGCTCACCACCGGAGAGGAGAGGAACTGAAGCTTTCTTT
v_call: TRBV18
d_call: NA
clone_size: NA
j_call: TRBJ1-1

cdr3_aa: CAISESGSGRATDTQYF
cdr3_nt: TGTGCCATCAGTGAGTCCGGGAGCGGGAGGGCCACAGATACGCAGTATTTT
v_call: TRBV10-3
d_call: TRBD2
clone_size: few
j_call: TRBJ2-3

cdr3_aa: CASSFGQETDTQYF
cdr3_nt: TGCGCCAGCAGCTTCGGACAGGAAACAGATACGCAGTATTTT
v_call: TRBV5-1
d_call: TRBD1
clone_size: NA
j_call: TRBJ2-3

cdr3_aa: CASSPSLGQGVFNEQFF
cdr3_nt: TGTGCCAGCAGCCCGTCCCTGGGACAGGGGGTATTTAATGAGCAGTTCTTC
v_call: TRBV14
d_call: TRBD1
clone_size: few
j_call: TRBJ2-1

cdr3_aa: CASGTSGGTDTQYF
cdr3_nt: TGTGCCAGCGGGACTAGCGGGGGCACAGATACGCAGTATTTT
v_call: TRBV7-2
d_call: TRBD2
clone_size: NA
j_call: TRBJ2-3

cdr3_aa: CSVQRHDRGDWEQFF
cdr3_nt: TGCAGCGTGCAACGTCACGACAGGGGGGATTGGGAGCAGTTCTTC
v_call: TRBV29-1
d_call: TRBD1
clone_size: NA
j_call: TRBJ2-1

cdr3_aa: CASSLAGWAEAFF
cdr3_nt: TGTGCCAGCAGCTTAGCGGGGTGGGCTGAAGCTTTCTTT
v_call: TRBV7-2
d_call: NA
clone_size: few
j_call: TRBJ1-1

cdr3_aa: CASSEPGPGELFF
cdr3_nt: TGTGCCAGCAGTGAACCAGGGCCCGGGGAGCTGTTTTTT
v_call: TRBV25-1
d_call: NA
clone_size: few
j_call: TRBJ2-2

cdr3_aa: CASSYSWYGNEQFF
cdr3_nt: TGTGCCAGCAGTTACTCTTGGTACGGCAATGAGCAGTTCTTC
v_call: TRBV6-5
d_call: NA
clone_size: NA
j_call: TRBJ2-1

cdr3_aa: CASSLVQGLNTGELFF
cdr3_nt: TGTGCCAGCAGCTTAGTGCAGGGACTGAACACCGGGGAGCTGTTTTTT
v_call: TRBV7-2
d_call: NA
clone_size: NA
j_call: TRBJ2-2

cdr3_aa: CASSQDLVGTEAFF
cdr3_nt: TGTGCCAGCAGCCAAGATCTCGTGGGGACTGAAGCTTTCTTT
v_call: TRBV14
d_call: NA
clone_size: NA
j_call: TRBJ1-1

cdr3_aa: CASSLARTSSYNEQFF
cdr3_nt: TGTGCCAGCAGCTTAGCTAGGACGAGCTCCTACAATGAGCAGTTCTTC
v_call: TRBV7-9
d_call: NA
clone_size: few
j_call: TRBJ2-1

cdr3_aa: CASRQSSYNEQFF
cdr3_nt: TGTGCCAGCAGACAGAGCTCCTACAATGAGCAGTTCTTC
v_call: TRBV10-3
d_call: NA
clone_size: few
j_call: TRBJ2-1

cdr3_aa: CASSGGTQYF
cdr3_nt: TGTGCCAGCAGCGGGGGGACCCAGTACTTC
v_call: TRBV7-9
d_call: NA
clone_size: few
j_call: TRBJ2-5

cdr3_aa: CASSPPSLGWDTQYF
cdr3_nt: TGTGCCAGCTCACCACCGTCGCTGGGTTGGGATACGCAGTATTTT
v_call: TRBV18
d_call: NA
clone_size: few
j_call: TRBJ2-3

cdr3_aa: CATSSRDTEAFF
cdr3_nt: TGTGCCACCAGCTCTCGGGACACTGAAGCTTTCTTT
v_call: TRBV15
d_call: NA
clone_size: few
j_call: TRBJ1-1

cdr3_aa: CSPGDGVLQFF
cdr3_nt: TGCAGCCCGGGGGACGGAGTCTTACAGTTCTTC
v_call: TRBV29-1
d_call: NA
clone_size: NA
j_call: TRBJ2-1

cdr3_aa: CASSLGQYNEQFF
cdr3_nt: TGTGCCAGCTCACTCGGACAGTACAATGAGCAGTTCTTC
v_call: TRBV18
d_call: NA
clone_size: NA
j_call: TRBJ2-1

cdr3_aa: CASSEFSGTGGEKLFF
cdr3_nt: TGTGCCAGCAGTGAGTTTAGCGGGACAGGTGGTGAAAAACTGTTTTTT
v_call: TRBV25-1
d_call: TRBD1
clone_size: few
j_call: TRBJ1-4

cdr3_aa: CASSSGLADETYNEQFF
cdr3_nt: TGCGCCAGCAGCTCCGGACTAGCGGACGAAACCTACAATGAGCAGTTCTTC
v_call: TRBV5-1
d_call: TRBD2
clone_size: NA
j_call: TRBJ2-1

cdr3_aa: CAAGRGGTDTQYF
cdr3_nt: TGTGCGGCCGGTCGGGGGGGCACAGATACGCAGTATTTT
v_call: TRBV7-2
d_call: TRBD2
clone_size: few
j_call: TRBJ2-3

cdr3_aa: CASSRRDIYTDTQYF
cdr3_nt: TGTGCCAGCAGCCGCCGGGACATCTACACAGATACGCAGTATTTT
v_call: TRBV7-9
d_call: NA
clone_size: few
j_call: TRBJ2-3

cdr3_aa: CASGAQRTGELFF
cdr3_nt: TGCGCCAGCGGGGCCCAAAGGACCGGGGAGCTGTTTTTT
v_call: TRBV23-1
d_call: NA
clone_size: few
j_call: TRBJ2-2

cdr3_aa: CASSWGQNTEAFF
cdr3_nt: TGTGCCAGCAGCTGGGGACAGAACACTGAAGCTTTCTTT
v_call: TRBV13
d_call: NA
clone_size: few
j_call: TRBJ1-1

cdr3_aa: CASSLNRDSRTDTQYF
cdr3_nt: TGTGCCAGCAGCTTGAACCGGGACTCGCGCACAGATACGCAGTATTTT
v_call: TRBV5-4
d_call: NA
clone_size: NA
j_call: TRBJ2-3

cdr3_aa: CATSRDRGLAGSGSYNEQFF
cdr3_nt: TGTGCCACCAGCAGAGATAGGGGACTAGCCGGGAGTGGGTCCTACAATGAGCAGTTCTTC
v_call: TRBV15
d_call: TRBD2
clone_size: few
j_call: TRBJ2-1

cdr3_aa: CASRAGGETQYF
cdr3_nt: TGTGCCAGCAGGGCAGGGGGAGAGACCCAGTACTTC
v_call: TRBV6-5
d_call: TRBD1
clone_size: NA
j_call: TRBJ2-5